These 25 T cell receptor beta chains originate from one sample sequenced in a study of cytotoxic CD8 clonotypes in ibrutinib-treated CLL. Profiled with immunoSEQ multiplex PCR; TCRdb holds only in-frame clones, not every one. The table shows 55,000 to 80,000 clones, with just over 90% occurring only once. Material: PBMCs, obtained after 12 months of ibrutinib treatment. The receptors derive from a human donor with chronic lymphocytic leukemia.

V usage is TRBV4-1 and J usage is TRBJ2-7, with D possibly matching TRBD1 (6 bases). From germline, CDR1 is MGHRA and CDR2 YSYEKL. The CDR3 contains 16 residues. Trimming removed 4 bases from V and 1 base from J, with 17 bases in between. CDR3 protein: CASSLRAGDVSYEQYF. For the CDR3, the DNA is TGCGCCAGCAGCCTCCGTGCAGGGGACGTTTCCTACGAGCAGTACTTC.

Comment on this clone: The junction departs from the called germline gene at one end, perhaps through a read error. This chain joins TRBV7-7 and TRBJ2-3, with TRBD2 identical over 9 bases. Looked up from germline, CDR1 is SSHAT and CDR2 is FNYEAQ (reference sequence). The CDR3 consists of 18 residues. The chain's CDR3 is CASSLIDSSGRRTDTQYF. The CDR3 DNA reads as TGTGCTAGCAGCTTAATTGATTCGAGCGGGAGGAGGACAGATACGCAGTATTTT.

This chain links TRBV28 with TRBJ1-5, with 9 positions matching TRBD1. The germline V gene encodes CDR1 MDHEN and CDR2 SYDVKM. This CDR3 contains 15 residues. The V segment lost 6 bases and the J segment 2 bases; nucleotides outside the gene matches: 5. CDR3 bases: TGTGCCAGCAGGAAGAGACAGGGGGGCAATCAGCCCCAGCATTTT. Translation gives CASRKRQGGNQPQHF.

The chain's CDR3 is CASSLGLGGVYEQYF. As DNA, the CDR3 is TGTGCCAGCAGCTTAGGTCTGGGTGGAGTCTACGAGCAGTACTTC. The chain couples TRBV11-3 to TRBJ2-7; D call uncertain. V was cut by 1 base and J by 3 bases, with 13 bases left in between. The germline gives CDR1 SGHNT, CDR2 YENEEA. The CDR3 has 15 amino acids.

CDR3 amino acids: CASSLAWDGGELFF. The DNA of the CDR3 is TGTGCCAGCAGTTTGGCTTGGGATGGCGGGGAGCTGTTTTTT. V and J are TRBV28 and TRBJ2-2, with D unclear. This CDR3 is 14 amino acids long. Trimming left V 3 bases short and J 7 bases short, with 12 bases between. Per the germline V gene, CDR1 is MDHEN and CDR2 is SYDVKM.

The V call is TRBV10-3, the J call TRBJ2-7, with TRBD2 matching over 16 bases. The CDR3 extends over 16 amino acids. Germline V gives CDR1 ENHRY, CDR2 SYGVKD. V was pared by 7 bases and J by 5 bases, with 8 bases of the junction left unmatched. The CDR3 DNA sequence: TGTGCCATCACCAGGGGACTAGCGGGAGGGCCCCACGAGCAGTACTTC. It translates to CAITRGLAGGPHEQYF.

This sequence joins TRBV4-3 and TRBJ1-1; 9 bases fit TRBD1. Unmatched junction bases numbered 9, after V lost 6 bases and J lost 1 base. The CDR3 spans 16 residues. Germline assignment: CDR1 LGHNA and CDR2 YSLEER. The CDR3 nucleotides are TGCGCCAGCAGTCACAGGACAGGGGCTGGGAACACTGAAGCTTTCTTT. Residues: CASSHRTGAGNTEAFF.

The chain employs TRBV7-9 and TRBJ2-7; D gene unclear. The V end lost 5 bases, the J end lost 0 bases, and 11 bases lay between the germline ends. The CDR3 sequence is 14 residues long. CDR1 SEHNR and CDR2 FQNEAQ come from the germline V gene (reference sequence). CDR3 bases: TGTGCCAGCAGCCGGGCCCTCTCCTCCTACGAGCAGTACTTC. It specifies CASSRALSSYEQYF.

This sequence joins TRBV5-5 and TRBJ2-1, with 10 bases fitting TRBD2. There are 16 residues in the CDR3. The V gene end was trimmed by 3 bases and the J gene end by 8 bases; junction bases not matched to a gene: 11. Germline CDR1 and CDR2: SGHKS and YYEKEE (reference sequence). CDR3 nucleotides: TGTGCCAGCAGCTCCTCTAAGACTAGCGGGCTCTATGAGCAGTTCTTC. Translating it yields CASSSSKTSGLYEQFF.

The chain couples TRBV19 to TRBJ2-6, with D unresolved. The CDR3 consists of 17 residues. The germline V gene has CDR1 LNHDA and CDR2 SQIVND (reference sequence). Trimming stripped 3 bases from V and 1 base from J, with 13 bases between. CDR3 in amino acids: CASSIRVRKSGANVLTF. CDR3 DNA: TGTGCCAGTAGTATCCGGGTCCGAAAGTCTGGGGCCAACGTCCTGACTTTC.

The V and J genes are TRBV5-1 and TRBJ1-1; 8 bases align to TRBD1. Germline lookup yields CDR1 SGHRS and CDR2 YFSETQ. The length of the CDR3 is 15 residues. The V segment lost 4 bases and the J segment 1 base; nucleotides outside the gene matches: 6. The CDR3, as DNA: TGCGCCAGCAGCCCACGGACAGGGTCGAACACTGAAGCTTTCTTT. It translates to CASSPRTGSNTEAFF.

This chain uses TRBV2 with TRBJ2-4; D gene unclear. The germline gives CDR1 SNHLY, CDR2 FYNNEI. Trimming left V 0 bases short and J 0 bases short, with 12 bases between. This CDR3 has 17 residues. The CDR3 is CASSEAQNSLAKNIQYF. The CDR3 DNA sequence: TGTGCCAGCAGTGAAGCACAAAATTCCCTAGCCAAAAACATTCAGTACTTC. The entire variable domain, with the rest obtained from reference TRBV2 and TRBJ2-4, is as follows: EPEVTQTPSHQVTQMGQEVILRCVPISNHLYFYWYRQILGQKVEFLVSFYNNEISEKSEIFDDQFSVERPDGSNFTLKIRSTKLEDSAMYFCASSEAQNSLAKNIQYFGAGTRLSVL.

The chain links TRBV18 to TRBJ1-3; D uncertain. V was cut by 3 bases and J by 0 bases, with 9 bases left in between. This CDR3 contains 15 residues. Germline CDR1 and CDR2: KGHSH and LQKENI. The CDR3: CASSPMVDSGNTIYF. The DNA of the CDR3 is TGTGCCAGCTCACCCATGGTCGACTCTGGAAACACCATATATTTT.

CDR3 nucleotide sequence: TGTGCCAGCAGTGTTACAGGGGGATGGAGCACTGAAGCTTTCTTT. Translation gives CASSVTGGWSTEAFF. The chain links TRBV6-5 to TRBJ1-1, with 8 nucleotides matching TRBD1. The CDR3 consists of 15 residues. The V gene end was trimmed by 5 bases and the J gene end by 4 bases; junction bases not matched to a gene: 9. CDR1 and CDR2 from the germline V gene are MNHEY and SVGAGI.

The gene calls are TRBV7-3 and TRBJ2-2, with TRBD2 identical over 8 bases. The junction had 8 bases not matched to a gene; V was cut back by 4 bases and J by 4 bases. CDR3 length: 16 residues. Germline CDR1 is SGHTA and CDR2 is FQGTGA. This CDR3 is CASSSRLAWGTGELFF. The CDR3 DNA sequence: TGTGCCAGCAGCTCAAGACTAGCGTGGGGCACCGGGGAGCTGTTTTTT.

This clone has a single count. The J gene is TRBJ2-7, the V gene TRBV6-6; TRBD1 is a possible D gene (6 bases). V dropped 2 bases and J dropped 6 bases, with 11 bases sitting between them. The CDR3 is made up of 13 amino acids. Germline V gives CDR1 MNHNY, CDR2 SVGAGI (reference sequence). The DNA of the CDR3 is TGTGCCAGCAGTTACGACAGGTCGGGCGAGCAGTACTTC. This sequence encodes CASSYDRSGEQYF.

J is TRBJ2-7 and V is TRBV2, with D perhaps TRBD1 (5 bases). The CDR3 covers 14 residues. Trimming left V 4 bases short and J 3 bases short, with 13 bases between. Germline assignment: CDR1 SNHLY and CDR2 FYNNEI. CDR3 bases: TGTGCCAGCAGTGTTGGCCCACAGGACTACGAGCAGTACTTC. The encoded protein is CASSVGPQDYEQYF.

This sequence joins TRBV7-2 and TRBJ2-5; perhaps TRBD2 as D (6 bases). V dropped 3 bases and J dropped 2 bases, with 16 bases sitting between them. This CDR3 region has 16 residues. Per germline, CDR1 SGHTA and CDR2 FQGNSA. CDR3 sequence: CASSFRLVPEQETQYF. Written as DNA, the CDR3 is TGTGCCAGCAGCTTTAGACTAGTCCCAGAACAAGAGACCCAGTACTTC. Based on the CDR3 plus reference TRBV7-2 and TRBJ2-5, the full variable domain is GAGVSQSPSNKVTEKGKDVELRCDPISGHTALYWYRQSLGQGLEFLIYFQGNSAPDKSGLPSDRFSAERTGGSVSTLTIQRTQQEDSAVYLCASSFRLVPEQETQYFGPGTRLLVL.

The gene calls are TRBV9 and TRBJ2-1; 8 nucleotides line up with TRBD1. Trimming took 4 bases from V and 6 from J; bases not matched to a gene: 12. In germline, CDR1 is SGDLS, CDR2 YYNGEE. This CDR3 contains 16 residues. CDR3 nucleotide sequence: TGTGCCAGCAGCCCGTCAGGGGGCTCAGTGGTCAATGAGCAGTTCTTC. Protein sequence: CASSPSGGSVVNEQFF.

This sequence joins TRBV10-3 and TRBJ1-1; a weak D match, TRBD1 (6 bases). The CDR3 has 14 residues. The V and J ends lost 8 bases and 3 bases respectively, with 16 bases between them. Germline lookup yields CDR1 ENHRY and CDR2 SYGVKD. The CDR3 nucleotides read TGTGCCATCTCCGGAGGGGGTCCGGACACTGAAGCTTTCTTT. Amino acid sequence: CAISGGGPDTEAFF.

This rearrangement joins TRBV7-2 to TRBJ2-5; 8 bases are shared with TRBD2. Trimming cost V 4 bases and J 5 bases; bases outside gene matches: 12. The CDR3 length is 16 residues. The germline gives CDR1 SGHTA, CDR2 FQGNSA. DNA of the CDR3: TGTGCCAGCAGCTCCCGGAACAGCGGGGGCGGGGAGACCCAGTACTTC. This sequence encodes CASSSRNSGGGETQYF.

J is TRBJ2-7 and V is TRBV6-1, with D maybe TRBD1 (6 bases). CDR3 length: 13 residues. Trimming removed 5 bases from V and 0 bases from J, with 8 bases in between. The V gene's germline CDR1 is MNHNS and CDR2 SASEGT. CDR3 region: CASSTGSSYEQYF. The CDR3 DNA sequence: TGTGCCAGCAGTACAGGGAGCTCCTACGAGCAGTACTTC.

This clone was seen a few times. The genes are TRBV7-8 and TRBJ2-1; 13 bases are a match to TRBD2. CDR1 is SGHVS, CDR2 FQNEAQ, per germline. The CDR3 length is 18 residues. Losses at the gene ends were 2 bases for V and 4 bases for J; bases not matched to a gene: 8. The CDR3 sequence: CASSLPNRLAGGYNEQFF. CDR3 sequence (DNA): TGTGCCAGCAGCTTACCAAATCGACTAGCGGGAGGTTACAATGAGCAGTTCTTC.

CDR3 DNA sequence: TGTGCCAGCAGTTACGGGGGGAGTAACTATGGCTACACCTTC. Its translation: CASSYGGSNYGYTF. The V and J genes are TRBV28 and TRBJ1-2, with a weak D call TRBD1 (5 bases). Trimming removed 4 bases at V and 1 base at J, with 10 bases between. Germline-derived CDR1 and CDR2 are MDHEN and SYDVKM. The CDR3 has 14 amino acids.

The CDR3: CAWSVGTSGFVSTDTQYF. The CDR3 DNA reads TGTGCCTGGAGTGTTGGTACTAGCGGTTTCGTGAGCACAGATACGCAGTATTTT. The chain recombines TRBV30 with TRBJ2-3; 8 nucleotides line up with TRBD2. CDR1 is GTSNPN, CDR2 SVGIG, per germline (reference sequence). Trimming removed 0 bases from V and 0 bases from J; junction bases left unmatched: 11. This CDR3 is built from 18 residues. Based on the CDR3 plus reference TRBV30 and TRBJ2-3, the full variable domain is SQTIHQWPATLVQPVGSPLSLECTVEGTSNPNLYWYRQAAGRGLQLLFYSVGIGQISSEVPQNLSASRPQDRQFILSSKKLLLSDSGFYLCAWSVGTSGFVSTDTQYFGPGTRLTVL.